This TCR beta chain was recovered during a study of shared clonotypes between healthy human individuals. At the level of the study: Ranging from 18 to 49 in age, donors were two women and three men. Overall study results and limits: It was expected that sequencing depth would affect clonotype sharing among donors.

Profiled with immunoSEQ multiplex PCR; TCRdb holds only in-frame clones, not every one. This table holds 740,000 or so clones, about three quarters found once. In the CD4+ fraction, cells were divided into CD45RA+ naive and CD45RA-negative memory subsets. Details on this clone: Its cognate antigen is unknown.

Germline CDR1 and CDR2: SGHRS and YFSETQ. The CDR3 extends over 16 amino acids. V was pared by 5 bases and J by 0 bases, with 16 bases between. This clonotype originated in a woman younger than 45 in good health. The source material was memory CD4+ T cells sorted from blood. Regarding subset: CD45RA-negative fraction. The chain joins TRBV5-1 to TRBJ2-3; D is ambiguous. The CDR3 region is CASRRGRDPSTDTQYF. The DNA for the CDR3 is TGCGCCAGCAGGAGAGGCCGCGACCCCAGCACAGATACGCAGTATTTT.